The clone carrying this T cell receptor beta chain came up a few times. Its antigen is unknown. This sample is drawn from a study of persistence of HIV-infected CD4 T cells. From germline, CDR1 is MNHEY and CDR2 SVGAGI. CDR3 length equals 12 residues. The V end was cut by 11 bases, the J end by 4 bases, with 11 bases between. Cells were stimulated nonspecifically with anti-CD3/anti-CD28 magnetic beads. CD4+ T cells upregulating both CD40 ligand and CD69 were sorted as responding cells. This was the immunoSEQ version 4 assay in survey mode. Here immunoSEQ multiplex PCR was the method, and the copy in TCRdb shows in-frame clones only, minus some. The top ten clones hold 3% to 3.5% of a sample with 40,000 to 60,000 clones, about 90% of them seen once.

The receptor was derived from an adult woman with HIV who was CMV-seropositive. This sequence joins TRBV6-5 and TRBJ2-2, with D hard to call. Sequenced material: CD4+ T cells sorted from PBMCs after approximately 19-hour stimulation, taken from a patient who received antiretroviral therapy. The CDR3 nucleotides are TGTGCCTGCGAAGGACCCACCGGGGAGCTGTTTTTT. Residues: CACEGPTGELFF.